Given below is one TCR beta chain in context. Its target is not known. The CDR3 length is 14 residues. Germline CDR1 SGHNT, CDR2 YYREEE (reference sequence). V trimming: 6 bases; J trimming: 3 bases; junction bases outside the gene matches: 5. The sample belongs to a study of graft-versus-host responses after intestinal transplantation. Overall study: Multivisceral, liver-intestinal, or isolated intestinal grafts went to recipients. Once they had received anti-thymocyte globulin induction, all recipients took tacrolimus and steroids for around 3 years. Study observations and caveats: Allografts from individuals with graft-donor T cell macrochimerism displayed high graft-versus-host to host-versus-graft clonal ratios.

Profiled with immunoSEQ multiplex PCR; TCRdb holds only in-frame clones, not every one. The table records some 90,000 clones, 82% of them present only once. The V call is TRBV5-4, the J call TRBJ1-1, with TRBD1 matching 10 bases. The source was unstimulated CD4+ T cells sorted from spleen or lymph node cells, collected before intestinal transplant. The source of this sequence is a human donor who received an intestinal transplant. CDR3 sequence: CASKRTGGDTEAFF. CDR3 DNA: TGTGCCAGCAAAAGGACAGGGGGGGACACTGAAGCTTTCTTT.